This entry features one T cell receptor beta chain sequence. Included as multiple sclerosis controls were treatment-naive patients who had stable or active relapsing-remitting disease. Negative isolation was used for CD8+ and CD4+ T cells and FACS enrichment for TEMRA cells. Reverse transcription of about 0.45 to 1 ug RNA used random hexamers. Amplification of TCR beta CDR3 across 54 Vbeta and 13 Jbeta was performed with immunoSEQ multiplex PCR. TCRdb recomputed calls from the immunoSEQ multiplex PCR reads with MiXCR, one row per CDR3 protein. The sample shows about 300,000 distinct CDR3 sequences, 89% of them seen only once. This specimen belongs to a study of CD8 T cells in Susac syndrome. V lost 3 bases and J 0 bases, leaving 9 bases between the germline ends. This CDR3 is 16 amino acids long. CDR1 is MNHEY and CDR2 is SMNVEV in the germline V gene (reference sequence).

V is TRBV27 and J is TRBJ2-6; D unclear. Sequencing was performed on CD8+ T cells from PBMCs. The clonotype originates from a human donor with multiple sclerosis. CDR3 in amino acids: CASSLLGFSGANVLTF. The CDR3 region has the DNA TGTGCCAGCAGTTTGCTGGGCTTCTCTGGGGCCAACGTCCTGACTTTC.